This TCR beta chain was captured by sequencing in a study of T cell changes during pregnancy in multiple sclerosis. Data came from immunoSEQ multiplex PCR; TCRdb stores just in-frame clones and leaves some out. The top ten hold approximately 1.6% of the sample, which has roughly 110,000 clones, 85% to 95% seen once. This CDR3 region has 13 residues. V was shortened by 3 bases and J by 3 bases, with 6 bases between the two germline ends. Germline V gene lookup returns CDR1 SEHNR and CDR2 FQNEAQ (reference sequence). Sequencing used peripheral blood, obtained after pregnancy. The TCR comes from a female donor with multiple sclerosis, enrolled in a pregnancy study. This chain connects TRBV7-9 to TRBJ2-1, with a possible D match to TRBD2 (5 bases). In DNA form, the CDR3 reads TGTGCCAGCAGCTTCAGCGGCTACAATGAGCAGTTCTTC. This encodes CASSFSGYNEQFF.